Each of the 17 T cell receptor beta chains below was sequenced from the same sample in a study of human T cells and chemical hapten exposure. This sample's time point: patch test 2, 6 weeks after DPC sensitization. As for treatment: therapeutic diphenylcyclopropenone sensitization with weekly scalp DPC. TCRdb passed the RACE reads through MiXCR, listing each CDR3 protein once. The sample shows approximately 75,000 distinct CDR3 sequences, 7.5% to 9.5% of them seen only once. The sequenced sample was whole blood, obtained in connection with sensitization to the hapten diphenylcyclopropenone (DPC). Receptors were obtained from a woman between 45 and 65 years old with alopecia areata. Some clones in this sample may be carry-over from other donors' samples.

This clonotype was counted only a few times. The CDR3 loop reads CASSLGTSYEQYF. CDR3 DNA: TGTGCCAGCAGTTTGGGCACCTCCTACGAGCAGTACTTC. The chain employs TRBV28 and TRBJ2-7, with D hard to call. The CDR3 extends over 13 amino acids. The V and J ends lost 3 bases and 0 bases respectively, with 6 bases between them. In germline, CDR1 is MDHEN, CDR2 SYDVKM.

The rearrangement links TRBV9 to TRBJ2-7; TRBD2 matches at 7 bases. Per germline, CDR1 SGDLS and CDR2 YYNGEE. The junction had 9 bases not matched to a gene; V was cut back by 4 bases and J by 2 bases. The CDR3 is 15 amino acids. The CDR3 nucleotides read TGTGCCAGCAGCCCCCGGGAGGCCAACGCCTACGAGCAGTACTTC. Translation gives CASSPREANAYEQYF.

The J gene is TRBJ1-2, the V gene TRBV25-1; D is unresolved. The CDR3 is 11 amino acids. CDR1 and CDR2 from the germline V gene are MGHDK and SYGVNS. V was trimmed by 2 bases and J by 7 bases, leaving 5 bases between them. CDR3 coding DNA: TGTGCCAGCAGTGAAACGAGTGGCTACACCTTC. As protein: CASSETSGYTF.

J is TRBJ2-3 and V is TRBV7-6, with D perhaps TRBD2 (5 bases). Germline-derived CDR1 and CDR2 are SGHVS and FNYEAQ. The CDR3 is made up of 16 amino acids. V lost 5 bases and J 0 bases, leaving 15 bases between the germline ends. The CDR3 loop is CASSARRGSSTDTQYF. CDR3 DNA sequence: TGTGCCAGCAGCGCCCGCCGGGGTTCTAGCACAGATACGCAGTATTTT.

This clonotype was observed a handful of times. The chain joins TRBV12-3 or TRBV12-4 to TRBJ2-7; D remains unclear. Trimming removed 5 bases at V and 9 bases at J, with 14 bases between. The CDR3 runs to 12 residues. This CDR3 is CASSPLLRVQYF. The DNA of the CDR3 is TGTGCCAGCAGTCCACTCCTACGAGTGCAGTACTTC.

This clonotype was recorded many times. The chain has TRBV30 and TRBJ1-5; maybe TRBD1 (6 bases). The CDR3 runs 13 residues. Trimming removed 0 bases from V and 6 bases from J, with 9 bases in between. CDR1 is GTSNPN, CDR2 SVGIG, per germline (reference sequence). The CDR3 DNA reads TGTGCCTGGAGTGTACAAGGGGGTCAGCCCCAGCATTTT. This translates into CAWSVQGGQPQHF.

A few counts support this clonotype. The chain employs TRBV20-1 and TRBJ2-1, with 7 bases aligning to TRBD2. Trimming cost V 6 bases and J 7 bases; bases outside gene matches: 12. Germline lookup yields CDR1 DFQATT and CDR2 SNEGSKA (reference sequence). The CDR3 runs to 14 residues. CDR3 loop: CSAPPAGSRNEQFF. In nucleotides, the CDR3 is TGCAGTGCCCCTCCAGCGGGGTCGCGGAATGAGCAGTTCTTC.

This sequence joins TRBV6-6 and TRBJ2-1; D is unresolved. Per germline, CDR1 MNHNY and CDR2 SVGAGI (reference sequence). The germline V and J ends were trimmed by 5 bases and 4 bases, with 12 bases remaining between them. The CDR3 spans 14 residues. In DNA, the CDR3 is TGTGCCAGCAGTCCTTTTGACGATTACAATGAGCAGTTCTTC. Its protein product is CASSPFDDYNEQFF.

The chain employs TRBV27 and TRBJ1-6; perhaps TRBD1 as D (5 bases). CDR1 is MNHEY and CDR2 is SMNVEV in the germline V gene (reference sequence). The length of the CDR3 is 18 residues. Trimming shortened V by 3 bases and J by 0 bases, and 15 bases separated the two germline ends. In DNA, the CDR3 is TGTGCCAGCAGTTTCCTGCAGGGAATGGGCTCCTATAATTCACCCCTCCACTTT. It translates to CASSFLQGMGSYNSPLHF.

Only a few counts were recorded for this clonotype. V gene TRBV6-6 combines with J gene TRBJ2-3; D gene unclear. This CDR3 is built from 13 residues. Trimming pared 2 bases from V and 6 bases from J, leaving 9 bases between. Germline loops: CDR1 MNHNY, CDR2 SVGAGI (reference sequence). The CDR3 is CASSYPVGDTQYF. The CDR3, as DNA: TGTGCCAGCAGTTACCCTGTCGGGGATACGCAGTATTTT.

This clonotype was counted at least ten times. The chain couples TRBV2 to TRBJ1-5, with TRBD1 matching 8 bases. V was clipped by 7 bases and J by 3 bases; unmatched bases: 2. CDR3 length: 13 residues. Looked up from germline, CDR1 is SNHLY and CDR2 is FYNNEI. The CDR3 region is CASTDRVNQPQHF. The CDR3 DNA follows: TGTGCCAGCACGGACAGGGTCAATCAGCCCCAGCATTTT.

This clonotype has more than one count but fewer than ten. The chain has TRBV29-1 and TRBJ2-3; no reliable D call. This CDR3 spans 11 amino acids. The ends were cut back, 6 bases at V and 2 bases at J, with 6 bases in the middle. The germline CDR1 and CDR2 sequences are SQVTM and ANQGSEA. The CDR3 sequence is CSVEITDTQYF. CDR3 DNA: TGCAGCGTAGAGATCACAGATACGCAGTATTTT.

This chain links TRBV6-6 with TRBJ1-2; tentatively, D is TRBD1 (5 bases). Trimming took 6 bases from V and 6 from J, leaving 20 bases between them. Germline V gives CDR1 MNHNY, CDR2 SVGAGI (reference sequence). This CDR3 is 15 amino acids long. The CDR3 nucleotides are TGTGCCAGCAGCTACGCCCTGGGGGAAGGGCATGGCTACACCTTC. Protein product: CASSYALGEGHGYTF.

This clonotype was picked up many times. V usage is TRBV12-3 or TRBV12-4 and J usage is TRBJ2-6; D not resolved. V was clipped by 6 bases and J by 0 bases, with 0 bases between them. The CDR3 runs 12 residues. CDR3 coding DNA: TGTGCCAGCAGCTCTGGGGCCAACGTCCTGACTTTC. Its protein product is CASSSGANVLTF.

This clonotype was picked up a small number of times. The V gene is TRBV20-1, the J gene TRBJ2-2; no clear D gene. This CDR3 spans 13 amino acids. CDR1 and CDR2 from the germline V gene are DFQATT and SNEGSKA (reference sequence). Deletions cut 1 base from V and 2 bases from J, with 5 bases between. CDR3 protein: CSARGPNTGELFF. The DNA of the CDR3 is TGCAGTGCTAGAGGCCCTAACACCGGGGAGCTGTTTTTT.

The gene calls are TRBV20-1 and TRBJ1-1; a weak D match, TRBD1 (5 bases). Germline V gives CDR1 DFQATT, CDR2 SNEGSKA (reference sequence). V lost 3 bases and J 5 bases, leaving 10 bases between the germline ends. CDR3 length: 12 residues. The CDR3 region is CSASRVRTEAFF. The CDR3 DNA follows: TGCAGTGCTAGCAGGGTCAGAACTGAAGCTTTCTTT.

The chain is built from TRBV7-2 and TRBJ1-1; 9 bases map to TRBD1. Germline trimming cut 5 bases from V and 6 bases from J; bases unmatched to any gene: 16. CDR1 SGHTA and CDR2 FQGNSA come from the germline V gene. This CDR3 has 17 residues. CDR3 bases: TGTGCCAGCAGCCCGGGACAGGGAAGAGAAAGTGGCGCTGAAGCTTTCTTT. It codes for CASSPGQGRESGAEAFF.